This TCR beta chain was obtained from a study of blood T cell repertoires in COVID-19 (dated by TCRdb to 2020 to 2022). The study in broad terms: Samples from collaborators originated in the United States, Italy and Spain and spanned both the acute and convalescent phases of COVID-19. Where available, HLA class I and class II types were obtained from metadata supplied by the sample provider rather than from assay-based typing. The sample metadata nearly always contained a de-identified subject ID, COVID-19 status, age in years and sex. The material from the prospective study consisted of cDNA or gDNA derived from T cells, B-cell-depleted T cells, or PBMCs. The repertoires were made available in a free public database intended to serve as a resource for research on the immune response to SARS-CoV-2. Samples were obtained from the ongoing ImmuneRACE study (first 160 participants) and from 1,254 subjects provided by 6 global collaborators. Subjects who had been exposed to COVID-19, were actively infected with it, or had recovered from it provided the deeply sampled blood TCRbeta repertoires that made up the dataset.

The immunoSEQ Assay, a bias-controlled multiplex PCR, was used to amplify TCRbeta CDR3 regions from genomic DNA. From the authors' description of their analysis: Nucleated cell counts per sample were estimated from amplification of reference gene primers within the assay. To quantify the absolute abundance of each unique TCRbeta CDR3 rearrangement, sequence reads were collapsed and filtered. For each sample, productive Simpson clonality was calculated by taking the square root of Simpson's diversity index across productive rearrangements. TCRdb's version of the immuneACCESS table is confined to in-frame rearrangements and falls short of the full clone set. An unresolved V gene accounts for under half of the shortfall where checked; the remainder is of unknown origin. Clonal size and the V and J genes are those of that table, whereas D and trimming came from the DNA. This sample has 55,000 to 75,000 clones in its table, and 80% of those were observed once. The leading ten clones occupy over 15% of the sample.

A remark on this clone: Its recognized antigen is unknown. One base away there is no much larger clone; base qualities are not given.

A second Seattle source provided samples from volunteer blood donors who had recovered from COVID-19. Each collaborating institution followed its own protocols to collect whole blood in K2EDTA tubes. For TCRbeta analysis, collaborators shipped samples as frozen whole blood, isolated PBMCs, or DNA extracted from either of those sample types. Per the germline V gene, SGHDT is the CDR1 and YYEEEE is the CDR2. V lost 4 bases and J lost 4 bases, and the count of bases not matched to a germline gene is 1. The CDR3, cysteine through phenylalanine, is 13 amino acids long. Just CDR3 DNA is preserved here, 39 bases in frame from base 1. The investigation overall reported the following: How much clinical and demographic metadata was included differed by source and by participant, and the metadata was provided uncurated.

The sequence came from a man aged 70-80 years who had recovered from COVID-19. The chain couples TRBV5-6 to TRBJ2-2; 7 bases in between match TRBD1. What was sequenced was peripheral blood. The nucleotides are TGTGCCAGCAGCCGACAGGGCACCGGGGAGCTGTTTTTT. It codes for CASSRQGTGELFF. Joined to the reference TRBV5-6 and TRBJ2-2 proteins, this CDR3 gives the full variable domain: DAGVTQSPTHLIKTRGQQVTLRCSPKSGHDTVSWYQQALGQGPQFIFQYYEEEERQRGNFPDRFSGHQFPNYSSELNVNALLLGDSALYLCASSRQGTGELFFGEGSRLTVL.